These 29 T cell receptor beta chains were sequenced from one sample in a study of Ad26.COV2.S vaccination and SARS-CoV-2 variants. Repertoires were generated with immunoSEQ multiplex PCR, while TCRdb's copy carries only in-frame clones and drops some. Counted here are 440,000 or so clones, roughly nine tenths occurring once; the ten biggest clones make up 1.7%. As for treatment: roughly 20 received Ad26.COV2.S at low or high dose, single or two shots; 5 received placebo; per-sample allocation not given. After the first vaccine or placebo injection, samples were drawn on day 63. The source material was peripheral blood, sampled in a trial of Ad26.COV2.S vaccine versus placebo. These TCRs come from a person between 18 and 65 years old who received the Ad26.COV2.S COVID-19 vaccine or a placebo.

The chain couples TRBV3-1 (or the pseudogene TRBV3-2) to TRBJ2-5, with D perhaps TRBD1 or TRBD2 (5 bases each). V lost 1 base, J lost 2 bases, and 14 bases lay in between. The CDR3 loop spans 16 amino acids. CDR1 and CDR2 from the germline V gene are LGHDT and YNNKEL (reference sequence). CDR3 region: CASSQGTGTPQETQYF. CDR3 sequence (DNA): TGTGCCAGCAGCCAAGGGACCGGGACCCCACAAGAGACCCAGTACTTC.

The J gene is TRBJ2-1, the V gene TRBV18; D unclear. This CDR3 has 16 amino acids. V gave up 2 bases and J gave up 0 bases, with 11 bases separating them. Germline lookup yields CDR1 KGHSH and CDR2 LQKENI. CDR3 loop: CASSPSTGSSYNEQFF. The DNA of the CDR3 is TGTGCCAGCTCACCAAGTACGGGTAGCTCCTACAATGAGCAGTTCTTC.

This chain connects TRBV11-2 to TRBJ2-1; 11 positions agree with TRBD2. Germline lookup yields CDR1 SGHAT and CDR2 FQNNGV. The CDR3 totals 15 residues. V was pared by 5 bases and J by 5 bases, with 5 bases of the junction left unmatched. In DNA, the CDR3 is TGTGCCAGCAGCCCCTTAGCGGGGGGGGACAATGAGCAGTTCTTC. As protein: CASSPLAGGDNEQFF.

V is TRBV5-8 and J is TRBJ2-1; 10 bases line up with TRBD2. Trimming removed 5 bases from V and 4 bases from J; junction bases left unmatched: 9. The CDR3 is 16 amino acids. CDR1 and CDR2 from the germline V gene are SGHTS and YDEGEE. DNA of the CDR3: TGTGCCAGCAGTTCACACGGGACTAGCGTTTACAATGAGCAGTTCTTC. It translates to CASSSHGTSVYNEQFF.

The V call is TRBV2, the J call TRBJ2-7; TRBD2 matches at 14 bases. After removal of 1 base from V and 4 bases from J, the junction contained 3 bases not matched to a gene. The CDR3 consists of 16 residues. Per germline, CDR1 SNHLY and CDR2 FYNNEI. The CDR3 protein is CASSEGWTSGRYEQYF. The CDR3 DNA reads as TGTGCCAGCAGTGAAGGTTGGACTAGCGGGAGGTACGAGCAGTACTTC.

The rearrangement joins TRBV10-2 to TRBJ2-2; D may be TRBD1 (6 bases). V gave up 9 bases and J gave up 3 bases, with 17 bases separating them. Per germline, CDR1 WSHSY and CDR2 SAAADI. The CDR3 is 15 amino acids. Written as DNA, the CDR3 is TGCGCCAGTCGGTCTCAGGGGTTAGACACCGGGGAGCTGTTTTTT. This sequence encodes CASRSQGLDTGELFF.

Here the CDR3 reads CASRHTSAGGSPLHF. CDR3 nucleotides: TGTGCCAGCAGGCACACGTCAGCTGGTGGTTCACCCCTCCACTTT. V usage is TRBV28 and J usage is TRBJ1-6; D not resolved. V lost 6 bases and J lost 9, with 18 bases in between. Germline V gene lookup returns CDR1 MDHEN and CDR2 SYDVKM. This CDR3 is 15 amino acids long.

This clone was found many times. The genes are TRBV5-1 and TRBJ2-2, with 11 bases aligning to TRBD2. The V gene's germline CDR1 is SGHRS and CDR2 YFSETQ. This CDR3 is 15 amino acids long. The V gene end was trimmed by 9 bases and the J gene end by 6 bases; junction bases not matched to a gene: 10. DNA for the CDR3: TGCGCCACAAGAAAGATAGCGGGAGGGCCCGGGGAGCTGTTTTTT. Amino acids: CATRKIAGGPGELFF.

J is TRBJ1-2 and V is TRBV11-2; D remains unclear. The germline gives CDR1 SGHAT, CDR2 FQNNGV. This CDR3 has 11 amino acids. Deletions cut 3 bases from V and 6 bases from J, with 5 bases between. The CDR3 sequence is CASSLWDGYTF. CDR3 bases: TGTGCCAGCAGCTTGTGGGATGGCTACACCTTC.

The chain is built from TRBV7-2 and TRBJ2-5; 7 nucleotides line up with TRBD2. V was clipped by 1 base and J by 2 bases; unmatched bases: 7. CDR3 length: 16 residues. The germline gives CDR1 SGHTA, CDR2 FQGNSA. The CDR3: CASSLVMASGQETQYF. CDR3 in DNA: TGTGCCAGCAGCTTAGTTATGGCTAGCGGACAAGAGACCCAGTACTTC.

The rearrangement links TRBV7-9 to TRBJ2-2, with TRBD2 identical over 11 bases. The CDR3 runs 18 residues. V trimming: 4 bases; J trimming: 4 bases; junction bases outside the gene matches: 11. CDR1 and CDR2 from the germline V gene are SEHNR and FQNEAQ (reference sequence). CDR3 in amino acids: CASSSPNPSGGLTGELFF. The CDR3 DNA sequence: TGTGCCAGCAGCTCCCCCAATCCTAGCGGGGGGCTCACCGGGGAGCTGTTTTTT.

The CDR3 DNA follows: TGTGCCAGCAGCCCACAACGACAGGGGAATTCACCCCTCCACTTT. This translates into CASSPQRQGNSPLHF. The chain carries TRBV11-2 and TRBJ1-6, with 8 bases that match TRBD1. This CDR3 has 15 amino acids. Germline loops: CDR1 SGHAT, CDR2 FQNNGV. With 5 bases clipped from V and 7 bases from J, the junction kept 7 bases outside the gene matches.

V gene TRBV3-1 (or the pseudogene TRBV3-2) combines with J gene TRBJ1-1, with D perhaps matching TRBD1 (6 bases). The germline V gene encodes CDR1 LGHDT and CDR2 YNNKEL (reference sequence). Deletions cut 5 bases from V and 1 base from J, with 11 bases between. CDR3 size: 14 residues. CDR3 sequence reads: CASSWTASNTEAFF. CDR3 coding DNA: TGTGCCAGCAGCTGGACAGCCTCGAACACTGAAGCTTTCTTT.

J is TRBJ1-4 and V is TRBV28; TRBD1 is a possible D gene (6 bases). Trimming left V 5 bases short and J 14 bases short, with 15 bases between. The length of the CDR3 is 12 residues. Per germline, CDR1 MDHEN and CDR2 SYDVKM. Here the CDR3 reads CASSAGASGLFF. The CDR3 DNA follows: TGTGCCAGCAGTGCAGGGGCCTCAGGCCTGTTTTTT.

This rearrangement joins TRBV7-6 to TRBJ2-7; TRBD1 is a possible D gene (6 bases). Trimming left V 2 bases short and J 4 bases short, with 18 bases between. The CDR3 extends over 16 amino acids. The germline gives CDR1 SGHVS, CDR2 FNYEAQ. DNA of the CDR3: TGTGCCAGCAGCTTACGCGCAGGGGAAAAAGTTTACGAGCAGTACTTC. Translation: CASSLRAGEKVYEQYF.

This rearrangement joins TRBV28 to TRBJ1-2; D is undetermined. The CDR3 loop spans 15 amino acids. The V gene's germline CDR1 is MDHEN and CDR2 SYDVKM. The germline V and J ends were trimmed by 6 bases and 4 bases, with 18 bases remaining between them. The CDR3 here is CASSYDGARSYGYTF. For the CDR3, the DNA is TGTGCCAGCAGCTACGATGGCGCACGATCCTATGGCTACACCTTC.

The chain has TRBV5-4 and TRBJ1-1; the match to TRBD1 covers 8 bases. V gave up 0 bases and J gave up 0 bases; unmatched junction bases: 7. This CDR3 comprises 17 residues. Germline V gene sequence: CDR1 SGHNT, CDR2 YYREEE (reference sequence). Here the CDR3 DNA reads TGTGCCAGCAGCTTGGGACAGGGGATGGTTATGAACACTGAAGCTTTCTTT. Protein: CASSLGQGMVMNTEAFF.

This chain joins TRBV7-9 and TRBJ2-1, with TRBD2 matching 11 bases. Trimming took 3 bases from V and 8 from J; bases not matched to a gene: 6. This CDR3 has 15 residues. Germline V CDR1 and CDR2: SEHNR, FQNEAQ (reference sequence). CDR3 sequence: CASSLVAGGSHEQFF. DNA of the CDR3: TGTGCCAGCAGCTTGGTAGCGGGAGGGTCCCATGAGCAGTTCTTC.

The chain links TRBV4-3 to TRBJ2-7; maybe TRBD1 (5 bases). V was pared by 1 base and J by 3 bases, with 19 bases between. This CDR3 region has 17 residues. The germline V gene has CDR1 LGHNA and CDR2 YSLEER. DNA of the CDR3: TGCGCCAGCAGCCAAGCCGTAACAGGATTGGAACTCTACGAGCAGTACTTC. Translating gives CASSQAVTGLELYEQYF.

The V gene is TRBV3-1 (or the pseudogene TRBV3-2), the J gene TRBJ2-5; tentative D call: TRBD1 (6 bases). CDR3 length: 15 amino acids. V lost 1 base and J 5 bases, leaving 14 bases between the germline ends. CDR1 is LGHDT and CDR2 is YNNKEL in the germline V gene (reference sequence). The CDR3 DNA sequence: TGTGCCAGCAGCCAAGGACTCAGGGGACCGGAGACCCAGTACTTC. It encodes CASSQGLRGPETQYF.

There are a few counts of this clone. The chain links TRBV5-4 to TRBJ2-7; 8 positions agree with TRBD1. Trimming took 0 bases from V and 0 from J; bases not matched to a gene: 5. The germline CDR1 and CDR2 sequences are SGHNT and YYREEE (reference sequence). The CDR3 spans 16 residues. CDR3 sequence: CASSLASGTGSYEQYF. The CDR3 coding sequence is TGTGCCAGCAGCTTGGCGTCCGGGACAGGCTCCTACGAGCAGTACTTC.

The chain employs TRBV5-5 and TRBJ1-5, with 9 bases fitting TRBD1. The V gene end was trimmed by 4 bases and the J gene end by 3 bases; junction bases not matched to a gene: 14. There are 18 residues in the CDR3. The germline gives CDR1 SGHKS, CDR2 YYEKEE (reference sequence). CDR3 sequence reads: CASSRTYQTGGINQPQHF. The CDR3 bases are TGTGCCAGCAGCCGGACATACCAGACAGGGGGAATCAATCAGCCCCAGCATTTT.

In this sample, this clone turned up once. This chain links TRBV10-2 with TRBJ2-5; D remains ambiguous. The CDR3 runs 16 residues. With 2 bases removed from V and 5 bases from J, the gap between germline ends came to 18 bases. Germline lookup yields CDR1 WSHSY and CDR2 SAAADI. CDR3 sequence (DNA): TGCGCCAGCAGTGAGCCGCAGACGGAACCGGGCGAGACCCAGTACTTC. Amino acids: CASSEPQTEPGETQYF.

The genes are TRBV14 and TRBJ1-2; D may be TRBD1 (6 bases). The germline gives CDR1 SGHDN, CDR2 FVKESK. The CDR3 sequence is 13 residues long. The germline V and J ends were trimmed by 5 bases and 8 bases, with 15 bases remaining between them. CDR3: CASSTSGVEGYTF. CDR3 DNA: TGTGCCAGCAGCACCTCAGGGGTAGAGGGCTACACCTTC.

This clone has just a few counts. The rearrangement uses TRBV15 and TRBJ1-6; TRBD1 might be the D (5 bases). V was trimmed by 2 bases and J by 9 bases, leaving 17 bases between them. The CDR3 consists of 16 residues. Germline V gene data show CDR1 as LNHNV and CDR2 as YYDKDF (reference sequence). The CDR3 sequence: CATSRTGGGSGSPLHF. DNA of the CDR3: TGTGCCACCAGCAGAACGGGCGGGGGTAGTGGTTCACCCCTCCACTTT.

The rearrangement joins TRBV28 to TRBJ1-2; D is undetermined. This CDR3 comprises 12 residues. The germline V and J ends were trimmed by 5 bases and 6 bases, with 10 bases remaining between them. Germline V gives CDR1 MDHEN, CDR2 SYDVKM. CDR3 bases: TGTGCCAGCAGTCAGGTTGGCCATGGCTACACCTTC. This translates into CASSQVGHGYTF.

The chain recombines TRBV28 with TRBJ1-4; D unclear. This CDR3 comprises 20 residues. Trimming shortened V by 8 bases and J by 6 bases, and 34 bases separated the two germline ends. CDR1 is MDHEN and CDR2 is SYDVKM in the germline V gene. The CDR3 bases are TGTGCCAGCGGCACGAAATTGAACAGTAAATCCCCGATGTGGGATGAAAAACTGTTTTTT. Residues: CASGTKLNSKSPMWDEKLFF.

This clone has a single count. This sequence joins TRBV28 and TRBJ1-1; tentatively, D is TRBD1 (5 bases). The germline V gene encodes CDR1 MDHEN and CDR2 SYDVKM. The V end lost 8 bases, the J end lost 0 bases, and 16 bases lay between the germline ends. The CDR3 has 15 residues. The CDR3 DNA follows: TGTGCCAGCGGGGGTGCAACAAGAATGAACACTGAAGCTTTCTTT. It is translated as CASGGATRMNTEAFF.

The V and J genes are TRBV9 and TRBJ1-2; D not resolved. With 1 base removed from V and 4 bases from J, the gap between germline ends came to 8 bases. The CDR3 totals 13 residues. The germline V gene has CDR1 SGDLS and CDR2 YYNGEE. The chain's CDR3 is CASSVMEGYGYTF. The CDR3 nucleotides are TGTGCCAGCAGCGTAATGGAGGGCTATGGCTACACCTTC.